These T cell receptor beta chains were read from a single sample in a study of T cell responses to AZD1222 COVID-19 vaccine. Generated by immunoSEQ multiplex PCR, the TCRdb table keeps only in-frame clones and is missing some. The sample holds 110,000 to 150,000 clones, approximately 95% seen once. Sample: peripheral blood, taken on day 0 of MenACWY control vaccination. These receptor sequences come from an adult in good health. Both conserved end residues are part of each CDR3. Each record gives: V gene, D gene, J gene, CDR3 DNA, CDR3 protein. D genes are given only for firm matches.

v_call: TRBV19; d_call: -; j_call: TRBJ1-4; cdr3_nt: TGTGCCAGTAGTCTGAGCAGAGGGGGACCTAATGAAAAACTGTTTTTT; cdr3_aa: CASSLSRGGPNEKLFF
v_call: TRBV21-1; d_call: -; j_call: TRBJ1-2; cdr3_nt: TGTGCCAGCAGCAAAGGAGGGGGAGGAGGCTACACCTTC; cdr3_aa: CASSKGGGGGYTF
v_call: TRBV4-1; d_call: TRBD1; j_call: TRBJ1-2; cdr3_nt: TGCGCCAGCAGCCAAGTGGGACAGTACTATGGCTACACCTTC; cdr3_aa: CASSQVGQYYGYTF
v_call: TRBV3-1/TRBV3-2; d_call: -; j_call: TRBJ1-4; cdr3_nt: TGTGCCAGCAGCCTCCCAACTAATGAAAAACTGTTTTTT; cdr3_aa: CASSLPTNEKLFF
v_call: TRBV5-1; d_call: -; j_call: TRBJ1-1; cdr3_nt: TGCGCCAGCAGCTTGGGGGTGTTGGACACTGAAGCTTTCTTT; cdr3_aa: CASSLGVLDTEAFF
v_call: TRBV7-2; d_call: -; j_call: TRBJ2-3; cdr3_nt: TGTGCCAGCAGCTCGCAGACGAGAGATACGCAGTATTTT; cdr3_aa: CASSSQTRDTQYF
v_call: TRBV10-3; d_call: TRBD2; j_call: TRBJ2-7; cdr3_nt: TGTGCCATCAGCGGACTAGCGGAGATGTACGAGCAGTACTTC; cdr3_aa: CAISGLAEMYEQYF
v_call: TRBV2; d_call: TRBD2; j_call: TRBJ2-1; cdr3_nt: TGTGCCAGCAGGAGAGCGGGGGGAGGCACGGACAATGAGCAGTTCTTC; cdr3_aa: CASRRAGGGTDNEQFF
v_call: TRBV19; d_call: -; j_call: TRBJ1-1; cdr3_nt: TGTGCCAGTAGTATGACAGAGAACACTGAAGCTTTCTTT; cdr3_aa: CASSMTENTEAFF
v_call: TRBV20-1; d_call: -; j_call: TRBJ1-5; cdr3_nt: TGCAGTGCTAGTAACACCGCATATAGCAATCAGCCCCAGCATTTT; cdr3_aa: CSASNTAYSNQPQHF